Reported below is one TCR beta chain. Its target is unknown. Sorting from PBMCs produced CD4+ and CD8+ T cells. This sample is part of a study of CD8+ T cells in alopecia areata. Study-wide results and limits: Scalp samples also contribute reads from the resident alphabeta T cells found in normal skin. Higher clonality and more expanded CD8+ clones appeared in lesional than normal scalp.

Extraction and reverse transcription of RNA yielded cDNA as the sequencing template. Libraries were prepared by immunoSEQ multiplex PCR; TCRdb keeps only in-frame clonotypes and omits some of them. Found here are roughly 140,000 clones, 62% of them singletons; the top ten hold approximately 34%. Sequencing was carried out using CD8+ T cells sorted from blood. The receptor was derived from a human donor in good health.

The DNA for the CDR3 is TGCGCCAGCAGCTTGACCGCGGGAGGCCAAGAGACCCAGTACTTC. Encoded protein: CASSLTAGGQETQYF. The chain couples TRBV5-1 to TRBJ2-5, with 8 nucleotides matching TRBD2. Germline CDR1 reads SGHRS; CDR2 reads YFSETQ. Trimming removed 1 base from V and 1 base from J; junction bases left unmatched: 3. This CDR3 is built from 15 residues.